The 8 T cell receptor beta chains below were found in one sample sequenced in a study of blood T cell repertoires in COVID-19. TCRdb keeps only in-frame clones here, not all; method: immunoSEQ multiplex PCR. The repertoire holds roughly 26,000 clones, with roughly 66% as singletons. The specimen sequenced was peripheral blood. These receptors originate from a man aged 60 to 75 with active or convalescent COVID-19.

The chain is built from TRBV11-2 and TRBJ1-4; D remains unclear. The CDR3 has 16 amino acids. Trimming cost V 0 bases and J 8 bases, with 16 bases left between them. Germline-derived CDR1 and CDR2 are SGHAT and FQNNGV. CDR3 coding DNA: TGTGCCAGCAGCTTAGAGGCCGGGAGGGAGGGAGAAAAACTGTTTTTT. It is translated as CASSLEAGREGEKLFF. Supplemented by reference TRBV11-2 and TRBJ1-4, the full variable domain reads EAGVAQSPRYKIIEKRQSVAFWCNPISGHATLYWYQQILGQGPKLLIQFQNNGVVDDSQLPKDRFSAERLKGVDSTLKIQPAKLEDSAVYLCASSLEAGREGEKLFFGSGTQLSVL.

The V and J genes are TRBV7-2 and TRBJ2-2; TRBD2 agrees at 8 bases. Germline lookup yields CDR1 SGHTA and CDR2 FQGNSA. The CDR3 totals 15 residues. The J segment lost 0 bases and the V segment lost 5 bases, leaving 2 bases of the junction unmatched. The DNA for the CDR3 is TGTGCCAGCAGCCATAGCGGGGCGAACACCGGGGAGCTGTTTTTT. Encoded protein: CASSHSGANTGELFF.

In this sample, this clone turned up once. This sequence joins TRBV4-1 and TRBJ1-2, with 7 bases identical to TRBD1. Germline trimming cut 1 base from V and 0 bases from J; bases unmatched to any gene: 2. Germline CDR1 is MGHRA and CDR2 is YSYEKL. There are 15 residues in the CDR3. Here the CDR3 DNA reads TGCGCCAGCAGCCAAGGGCAGGGGGCTAACTATGGCTACACCTTC. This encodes CASSQGQGANYGYTF.

This chain's CDR3 is CASSPSRKRQGVNTEAFF. CDR3 sequence (DNA): TGTGCCAGCTCACCATCCAGGAAACGGCAAGGGGTGAACACTGAAGCTTTCTTT. This chain uses TRBV18 with TRBJ1-1, with a tentative D call TRBD1 (5 bases). This CDR3 comprises 18 residues. V was trimmed by 2 bases and J by 0 bases, leaving 19 bases between them. Germline V gives CDR1 KGHSH, CDR2 LQKENI.

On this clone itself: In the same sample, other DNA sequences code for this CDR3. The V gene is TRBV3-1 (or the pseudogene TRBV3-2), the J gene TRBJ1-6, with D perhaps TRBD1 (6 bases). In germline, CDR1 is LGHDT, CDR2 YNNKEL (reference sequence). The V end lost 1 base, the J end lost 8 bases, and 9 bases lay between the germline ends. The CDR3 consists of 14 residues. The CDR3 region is CASSQVTGYSPLHF. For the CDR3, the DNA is TGTGCCAGCAGCCAAGTCACAGGGTATTCACCCCTCCACTTT.

In nucleotides, the CDR3 is TGCGCCAGCAGCAAGGGGACTAGCGGGAACACAGATACGCAGTATTTT. Translating it yields CASSKGTSGNTDTQYF. V usage is TRBV5-1 and J usage is TRBJ2-3, with TRBD2 matching 13 bases. V lost 4 bases to trimming and J lost 2 bases; unmatched junction nucleotides: 4. This CDR3 has 16 residues. CDR1 is SGHRS, CDR2 YFSETQ, per germline.

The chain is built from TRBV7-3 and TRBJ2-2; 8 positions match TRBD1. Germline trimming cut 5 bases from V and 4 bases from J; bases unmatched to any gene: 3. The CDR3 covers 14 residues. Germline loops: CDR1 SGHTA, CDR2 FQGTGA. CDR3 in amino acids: CASSAGQATGELFF. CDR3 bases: TGTGCCAGCAGCGCGGGACAGGCCACCGGGGAGCTGTTTTTT.

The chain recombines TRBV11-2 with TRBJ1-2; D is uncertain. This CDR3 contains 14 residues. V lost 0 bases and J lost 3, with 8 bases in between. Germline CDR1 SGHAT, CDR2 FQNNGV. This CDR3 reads CASSLESGYYGYTF. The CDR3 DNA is TGTGCCAGCAGCTTAGAGTCGGGGTACTATGGCTACACCTTC.